Below are 21 T cell receptor beta chains sequenced from a single sample in a study of T cell repertoires in cytomegalovirus infection. TCRdb re-analysed the reads in MiXCR, keeping a single row per CDR3 protein. This table holds some 920,000 distinct CDR3 sequences, 25% to 40% found once. These TCRs' antigens remain unknown. The sample in question was cultured CD8+ T cells from PBMCs, obtained from culture after CMV antigen stimulation. The receptors derive from a human donor in good health (CMV status not recorded). Some clones in this sample may be carry-over from other donors' samples.

The J gene is TRBJ2-5, the V gene TRBV27, with D perhaps matching TRBD2 (5 bases). V was trimmed by 4 bases and J by 7 bases, leaving 13 bases between them. CDR3 length: 13 amino acids. Per germline, CDR1 MNHEY and CDR2 SMNVEV (reference sequence). CDR3 in DNA: TGTGCCAGCAGTTCCCACCGGGGTGGGACCCAGTACTTC. It yields the protein CASSSHRGGTQYF.

This clonotype was found many times. The chain couples TRBV7-8 to TRBJ2-1; D perhaps matches TRBD2 (7 bases). This CDR3 region has 13 residues. CDR1 and CDR2 from the germline V gene are SGHVS and FQNEAQ. The V end lost 2 bases, the J end lost 6 bases, and 8 bases lay between the germline ends. CDR3 sequence reads: CASSLRGANEQFF. Written as DNA, the CDR3 is TGTGCCAGCAGCTTACGGGGGGCCAATGAGCAGTTCTTC. The whole variable domain, remainder taken from reference TRBV7-8 and TRBJ2-1, is GAGVSQSPRYKVAKRGQDVALRCDPISGHVSLFWYQQALGQGPEFLTYFQNEAQLDKSGLPSDRFFAERPEGSVSTLKIQRTQQEDSAVYLCASSLRGANEQFFGPGTRLTVL.

Comment on this clonotype: This could be a read error, since a much larger clone is one nucleotide away. This CDR3 is missing its conserved last phenylalanine or tryptophan, likely due to a read error. The chain couples TRBV7-6 to TRBJ1-1, with a possible D match to TRBD1 (5 bases). Germline CDR1 and CDR2: SGHVS and FNYEAQ. The V end lost 9 bases, the J end lost 5 bases, and 16 bases lay between the germline ends. The CDR3 length is 13 residues. DNA of the CDR3: TGTGCCAGTTCCCCGGGAAGGACAACTGAAGCTTTCTAT. Amino acids: CASSPGRTTEAFY.

The gene calls are TRBV6-6 and TRBJ2-3; 13 nucleotides agree with TRBD2. The ends lost 4 bases at V and 2 bases at J; junction bases unmatched: 6. Germline V gene lookup returns CDR1 MNHNY and CDR2 SVGAGI (reference sequence). The CDR3 is made up of 17 amino acids. In DNA form, the CDR3 reads TGTGCCAGCAGTTCCCCTGGGACTAGCGGGGACACAGATACGCAGTATTTT. It translates to CASSSPGTSGDTDTQYF.

This rearrangement joins TRBV19 to TRBJ1-4; 7 nucleotides agree with TRBD1. The junction had 14 bases not matched to a gene; V was cut back by 1 base and J by 0 bases. The germline V gene has CDR1 LNHDA and CDR2 SQIVND (reference sequence). This CDR3 is built from 20 residues. CDR3 bases: TGTGCCAGTAGTATAGCCCCAGGTACAGGGGCGATTGCAACTAATGAAAAACTGTTTTTT. Translated: CASSIAPGTGAIATNEKLFF.

This chain connects TRBV19 to TRBJ1-5, with unresolved D. The CDR3 loop spans 13 amino acids. Germline V gene lookup returns CDR1 LNHDA and CDR2 SQIVND (reference sequence). The V and J ends lost 3 bases and 4 bases respectively, with 7 bases between them. The DNA of the CDR3 is TGTGCCAGTAGTATGGGCCTTAATCAGCCCCAGCATTTT. Translated, it gives CASSMGLNQPQHF.

V usage is TRBV6-1 and J usage is TRBJ1-5; D not certain. Trimming stripped 0 bases from V and 0 bases from J, with 12 bases between. The V gene's germline CDR1 is MNHNS and CDR2 SASEGT. The length of the CDR3 is 17 residues. The CDR3, as DNA: TGTGCCAGCAGTGAAGCTCGATCCGCTTATAGCAATCAGCCCCAGCATTTT. Its protein product is CASSEARSAYSNQPQHF.

This clonotype has a handful of counts. The gene calls are TRBV9 and TRBJ1-2, with 7 bases aligning to TRBD1. Germline CDR1 is SGDLS and CDR2 is YYNGEE. V gave up 5 bases and J gave up 8 bases; unmatched junction bases: 3. This CDR3 comprises 11 residues. The CDR3 sequence: CASRHRGGYTF. Written as DNA, the CDR3 is TGTGCCAGCAGACACAGGGGCGGCTACACCTTC.

This clonotype showed up many times. The chain carries TRBV7-6 and TRBJ2-1, with 9 bases identical to TRBD1. Losses at the gene ends were 1 base for V and 2 bases for J; bases not matched to a gene: 6. This CDR3 is 17 amino acids long. The germline V gene encodes CDR1 SGHVS and CDR2 FNYEAQ. The CDR3 DNA sequence: TGTGCCAGCAGCTTAGACTCAAGACAGGGGGCCTACAATGAGCAGTTCTTC. Its translation is CASSLDSRQGAYNEQFF.

The rearrangement links TRBV13 to TRBJ2-1; 9 nucleotides match TRBD2. CDR3 length: 17 residues. V was clipped by 0 bases and J by 4 bases; unmatched bases: 7. Germline-derived CDR1 and CDR2 are PRHDT and FYEKMQ (reference sequence). CDR3 protein: CASSLGRRGGLYNEQFF. CDR3 DNA sequence: TGTGCCAGCAGCTTAGGACGGCGGGGGGGACTTTACAATGAGCAGTTCTTC.

This chain joins TRBV29-1 and TRBJ1-2; D uncertain. CDR3 size: 13 residues. Trimming removed 3 bases from V and 4 bases from J, with 12 bases in between. Germline V CDR1 and CDR2: SQVTM, ANQGSEA. CDR3 protein: CSVDPQISYGYTF. CDR3 in DNA: TGCAGCGTTGACCCGCAGATCTCCTATGGCTACACCTTC.

The chain has TRBV10-3 and TRBJ2-1; D possibly corresponds to TRBD2 (7 bases). Trimming removed 2 bases from V and 8 bases from J, with 16 bases in between. This CDR3 is built from 15 residues. Germline CDR1 and CDR2: ENHRY and SYGVKD. CDR3 bases: TGTGCCATCAGTGAGCACGGGGGGCTTGGCGATGAGCAGTTCTTC. Protein: CAISEHGGLGDEQFF.

Ten or more counts support this clonotype. The rearrangement joins TRBV7-6 to TRBJ2-3; TRBD2 might be the D (5 bases). The V gene's germline CDR1 is SGHVS and CDR2 FNYEAQ. The ends were cut back, 2 bases at V and 2 bases at J, with 11 bases in the middle. The CDR3 covers 15 residues. CDR3 DNA: TGTGCCAGCAGCTTATTAGCGCTCCCCACAGATACGCAGTATTTT. Amino acid sequence: CASSLLALPTDTQYF.

V and J are TRBV5-5 and TRBJ2-1; D possibly corresponds to TRBD2 (6 bases). The CDR3 sequence is 15 residues long. Germline CDR1 reads SGHKS; CDR2 reads YYEKEE (reference sequence). Trimming removed 4 bases from V and 9 bases from J, with 20 bases in between. CDR3 DNA: TGTGCCAGCAGCCCAGTTGAATGGGTGGGGGGTGAGCAGTTCTTC. Amino acid sequence: CASSPVEWVGGEQFF.

This clonotype was counted at least ten times. The rearrangement uses TRBV7-2 and TRBJ2-7; D is perhaps TRBD1 (6 bases). With 2 bases removed from V and 2 bases from J, the gap between germline ends came to 10 bases. The germline CDR1 and CDR2 sequences are SGHTA and FQGNSA. This CDR3 comprises 14 residues. This chain's CDR3 is CASSLPGQPYEQYF. The CDR3 coding sequence is TGTGCCAGCAGCTTACCGGGACAACCCTACGAGCAGTACTTC.

This chain connects TRBV5-1 to TRBJ1-1, with 7 bases lining up with TRBD1. From germline, CDR1 is SGHRS and CDR2 YFSETQ. This CDR3 has 15 residues. Trimming removed 5 bases from V and 3 bases from J; junction bases left unmatched: 10. This CDR3 reads CASRGLLGQDTEAFF. The CDR3, as DNA: TGCGCCAGCAGAGGACTTCTTGGACAGGACACTGAAGCTTTCTTT.

This clonotype was detected many times. The chain joins TRBV7-9 to TRBJ2-5, with 8 positions matching TRBD1. Germline V lookup: CDR1 SEHNR, CDR2 FQNEAQ (reference sequence). The CDR3 runs 15 residues. Trimming at V came to 5 bases and at J to 2 bases, leaving 7 bases not matched to a gene. Here the CDR3 reads CASSKRDRPQETQYF. CDR3 nucleotide sequence: TGTGCCAGCAGCAAACGGGACAGGCCTCAAGAGACCCAGTACTTC.

The chain employs TRBV19 and TRBJ1-5; D is unresolved. The CDR3 extends over 13 amino acids. Germline CDR1 is LNHDA and CDR2 is SQIVND (reference sequence). V shed 4 bases and J shed 6 bases, with 10 bases lying between them. The CDR3, as DNA: TGTGCCAGTAGTACCTTGGAGAGTCAGCCCCAGCATTTT. Translation: CASSTLESQPQHF.

The chain joins TRBV27 to TRBJ2-2; perhaps D is TRBD1 or TRBD2 (5 bases each). The CDR3 has 14 residues. The germline CDR1 and CDR2 sequences are MNHEY and SMNVEV (reference sequence). Trimming took off 3 bases at V and 4 bases at J, with 9 bases between the two ends. Written as DNA, the CDR3 is TGTGCCAGCAGTTTCGGGACGCGCACCGGGGAGCTGTTTTTT. Translating gives CASSFGTRTGELFF.

With respect to this clonotype: This clone may be a read error of a much larger clone one base away. The V and J genes are TRBV6-2 or TRBV6-3 and TRBJ2-4; 8 positions match TRBD2. V was pared by 3 bases and J by 2 bases, with 6 bases of the junction left unmatched. The length of the CDR3 is 16 residues. Germline V gene lookup returns CDR1 MNHEY and CDR2 SVGEGT. The CDR3 bases are TGTGCCAGCAGTTATAGCGGGGTTTCGACCAAAAACATTCAGTACTTC. Protein sequence: CASSYSGVSTKNIQYF.

The rearrangement uses TRBV11-2 and TRBJ2-3, with 9 bases identical to TRBD2. Per germline, CDR1 SGHAT and CDR2 FQNNGV. The CDR3 totals 16 residues. J gave up 2 bases and V 5 bases, and 8 bases lay outside the gene matches. CDR3 nucleotides: TGTGCCAGCAGCCCCGAGCGGGGGGCAATCACAGATACGCAGTATTTT. Amino acids: CASSPERGAITDTQYF.